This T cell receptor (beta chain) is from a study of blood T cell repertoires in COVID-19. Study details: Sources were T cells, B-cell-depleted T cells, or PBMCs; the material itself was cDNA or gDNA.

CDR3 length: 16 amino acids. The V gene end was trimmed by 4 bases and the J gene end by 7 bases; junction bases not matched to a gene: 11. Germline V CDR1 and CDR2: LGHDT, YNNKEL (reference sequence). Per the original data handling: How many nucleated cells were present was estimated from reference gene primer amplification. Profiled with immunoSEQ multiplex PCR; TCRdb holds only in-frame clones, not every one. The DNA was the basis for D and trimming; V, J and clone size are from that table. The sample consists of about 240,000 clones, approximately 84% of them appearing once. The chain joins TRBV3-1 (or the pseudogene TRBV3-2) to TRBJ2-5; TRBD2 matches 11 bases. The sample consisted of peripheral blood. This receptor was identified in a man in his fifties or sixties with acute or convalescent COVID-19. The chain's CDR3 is CASSLGTSGLKGTQYF. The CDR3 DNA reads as TGTGCCAGCAGCCTTGGGACTAGCGGCCTGAAGGGGACCCAGTACTTC.